Below are 9 T cell receptor beta chains sequenced from a single sample in a study of blood T cells in healthy people across ages. Together with a sample-barcoded 5' primer, a J-beta primer mix was included in a second PCR lasting 7 to 11 cycles. TCRdb used MiXCR to reprocess the 5' RACE reads, holding one entry per CDR3 protein. The sample lists around 790,000 distinct CDR3 sequences, around 42% occurring once. Material: blood. All receptors derive from a man in his sixties in good health.

In nucleotides, the CDR3 is TGCAGTGCTAGGCGGGGGGACAGGGACCAAGAGACCCAGTACTTC. Translating gives CSARRGDRDQETQYF. This chain connects TRBV20-1 to TRBJ2-5; maybe TRBD1 (9 bases). Trimming took off 3 bases at V and 0 bases at J, with 14 bases between the two ends. There are 15 residues in the CDR3. Germline-derived CDR1 and CDR2 are DFQATT and SNEGSKA (reference sequence).

Comment on this clonotype: This could be a read error, since a much larger clone is one nucleotide away. The chain combines TRBV29-1 with TRBJ1-4; D is undetermined. CDR3 size: 13 residues. Germline loops: CDR1 SQVTM, CDR2 ANQGSEA. V was clipped by 6 bases and J by 10 bases, with 18 bases between them. The CDR3 DNA sequence: TGCAGCGTGGAGGTCGTTTCTGGTGGAAAACTGTTTTTT. Its translation: CSVEVVSGGKLFF.

This chain links TRBV7-2 with TRBJ2-7; 7 nucleotides line up with TRBD1. CDR3 size: 12 residues. V was pared by 5 bases and J by 10 bases, with 8 bases of the junction left unmatched. Germline CDR1 is SGHTA and CDR2 is FQGNSA. CDR3 DNA sequence: TGTGCCAGCAGCCGACAGGGAGCTGCCCAGTACTTC. Translating gives CASSRQGAAQYF.

This clonotype was seen a single time. V is TRBV28 and J is TRBJ1-5; 8 bases fit TRBD1. Germline CDR1 is MDHEN and CDR2 is SYDVKM. The V and J ends lost 1 base and 6 bases, in that order; junction bases with no gene match: 11. The CDR3 has 17 amino acids. CDR3 coding DNA: TGTGCCAGCAGTTTATTCCGCCGAGACAGGGGACCTCAGCCCCAGCATTTT. This sequence encodes CASSLFRRDRGPQPQHF.

The chain carries TRBV12-3 or TRBV12-4 and TRBJ2-7; D not certain. This CDR3 contains 12 residues. The germline V and J ends were trimmed by 8 bases and 2 bases, with 10 bases remaining between them. The CDR3 nucleotides read TGTGCCAGCCGGGCCAGACCCTACGAGCAGTACTTC. Its protein product is CASRARPYEQYF.

This clonotype was counted only a few times. This chain uses TRBV7-8 with TRBJ1-5, with D perhaps TRBD1 (6 bases). The CDR3 sequence is 19 residues long. Trimming took off 7 bases at V and 1 base at J, with 26 bases between the two ends. Per germline, CDR1 SGHVS and CDR2 FQNEAQ. CDR3 protein: CASTLGGAGEVRSNQPQHF. The DNA for the CDR3 is TGTGCCAGCACCCTAGGTGGAGCAGGGGAAGTTCGGAGCAATCAGCCCCAGCATTTT.

The chain carries TRBV21-1 and TRBJ1-6; TRBD1 is the table's D call, not checked against the DNA. TRBV21-1 is listed as a pseudogene. CDR3 size: 13 residues. The CDR3 region has the DNA TGTGCCTTCCGGGACAAAGAGGAAGAATCCCTCCACTTT. As protein: CAFRDKEEESLHF.

The chain is built from TRBV28 and TRBJ2-7, with 8 bases identical to TRBD1. Germline trimming cut 6 bases from V and 0 bases from J; bases unmatched to any gene: 7. This CDR3 spans 15 amino acids. Germline assignment: CDR1 MDHEN and CDR2 SYDVKM. CDR3 sequence (DNA): TGTGCCAGCAGAACCGGACAGGGTAACTCCTACGAGCAGTACTTC. The encoded protein is CASRTGQGNSYEQYF.

The chain uses TRBV28 and TRBJ2-7, with D hard to call. From germline, CDR1 is MDHEN and CDR2 SYDVKM. V shed 5 bases and J shed 0 bases, with 14 bases lying between them. This CDR3 contains 15 residues. CDR3 nucleotide sequence: TGTGCCAGCAGTCCAAGTAGGCGGTACTCCTACGAGCAGTACTTC. Protein product: CASSPSRRYSYEQYF.